This T cell receptor (beta chain) derives from a study of identical twins. This clonotype was observed many times. The target antigen is unknown. Whole-study findings and limits: Those out-of-frame alpha sequences shared by twins showed an excess of low generation probability. Sharing of beta out-of-frame sequences by twins showed a weaker excess.

Template switching (which added a universal primer site) was used, and cDNA carried unique molecular identifiers. TCRdb reprocessed the 5' RACE reads with MiXCR, giving one entry per CDR3 protein. The table includes roughly 1,500,000 distinct CDR3 sequences, about 32% detected once. Per the germline V gene, CDR1 is SGHTA and CDR2 is FQGNSA. There are 16 residues in the CDR3. Trimming removed 1 base from V and 0 bases from J, with 13 bases in between. The chain uses TRBV7-2 and TRBJ2-7; D gene ambiguous. The source material was cord blood. This sequence was found in a newborn girl in good health. The CDR3 DNA follows: TGTGCCAGCAGCTTAGGGGCTGACTCCTACTCCTACGAGCAGTACTTC. This translates into CASSLGADSYSYEQYF.